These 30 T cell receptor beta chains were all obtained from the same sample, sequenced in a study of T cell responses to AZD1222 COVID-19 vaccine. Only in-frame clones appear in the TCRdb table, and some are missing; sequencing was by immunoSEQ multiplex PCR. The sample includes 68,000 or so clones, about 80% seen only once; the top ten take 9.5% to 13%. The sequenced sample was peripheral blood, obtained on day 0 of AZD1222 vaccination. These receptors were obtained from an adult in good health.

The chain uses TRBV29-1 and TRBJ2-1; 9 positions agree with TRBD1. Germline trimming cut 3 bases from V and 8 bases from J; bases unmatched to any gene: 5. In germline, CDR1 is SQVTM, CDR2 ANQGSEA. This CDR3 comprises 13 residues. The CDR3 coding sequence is TGCAGCGTTGACGGGGACAGGGTGGATGAGCAGTTCTTC. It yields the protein CSVDGDRVDEQFF.

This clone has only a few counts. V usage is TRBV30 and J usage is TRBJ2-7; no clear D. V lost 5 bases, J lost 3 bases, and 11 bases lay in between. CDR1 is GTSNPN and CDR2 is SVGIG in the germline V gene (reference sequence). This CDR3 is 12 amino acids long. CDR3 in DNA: TGTGCCTGGGGGCTGACGAACTACGAGCAGTACTTC. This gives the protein CAWGLTNYEQYF.

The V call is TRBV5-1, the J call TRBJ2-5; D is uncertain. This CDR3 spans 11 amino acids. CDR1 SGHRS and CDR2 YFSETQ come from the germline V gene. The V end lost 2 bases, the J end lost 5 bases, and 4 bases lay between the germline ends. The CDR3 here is CASSFGETQYF. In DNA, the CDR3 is TGCGCCAGCAGCTTCGGGGAGACCCAGTACTTC. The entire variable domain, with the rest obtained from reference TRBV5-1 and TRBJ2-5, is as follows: KAGVTQTPRYLIKTRGQQVTLSCSPISGHRSVSWYQQTPGQGLQFLFEYFSETQRNKGNFPGRFSGRQFSNSRSEMNVSTLELGDSALYLCASSFGETQYFGPGTRLLVL.

The CDR3 bases are TGTGCCTGGGCGACTAGCGGGGGGGCGGTGGATACGCAGTATTTT. Protein product: CAWATSGGAVDTQYF. The chain combines TRBV30 with TRBJ2-3, with 14 bases that match TRBD2. Losses at the gene ends were 5 bases for V and 6 bases for J; bases not matched to a gene: 7. The germline V gene encodes CDR1 GTSNPN and CDR2 SVGIG (reference sequence). This CDR3 region has 15 residues.

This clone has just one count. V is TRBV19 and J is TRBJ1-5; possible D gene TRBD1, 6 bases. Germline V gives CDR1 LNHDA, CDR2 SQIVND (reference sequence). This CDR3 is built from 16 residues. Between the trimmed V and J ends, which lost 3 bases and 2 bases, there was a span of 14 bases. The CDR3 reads CASSILGARGNQPQHF. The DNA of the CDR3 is TGTGCCAGTAGTATCTTGGGGGCGCGGGGCAATCAGCCCCAGCATTTT. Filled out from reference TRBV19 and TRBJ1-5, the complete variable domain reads DGGITQSPKYLFRKEGQNVTLSCEQNLNHDAMYWYRQDPGQGLRLIYYSQIVNDFQKGDIAEGYSVSREKKESFPLTVTSAQKNPTAFYLCASSILGARGNQPQHFGDGTRLSIL.

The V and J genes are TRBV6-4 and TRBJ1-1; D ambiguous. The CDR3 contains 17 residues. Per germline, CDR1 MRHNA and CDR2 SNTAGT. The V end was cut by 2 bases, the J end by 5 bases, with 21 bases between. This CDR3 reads CASSDAPSGGLGTEAFF. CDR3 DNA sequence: TGTGCCAGCAGTGACGCTCCCAGCGGAGGGTTGGGGACTGAAGCTTTCTTT.

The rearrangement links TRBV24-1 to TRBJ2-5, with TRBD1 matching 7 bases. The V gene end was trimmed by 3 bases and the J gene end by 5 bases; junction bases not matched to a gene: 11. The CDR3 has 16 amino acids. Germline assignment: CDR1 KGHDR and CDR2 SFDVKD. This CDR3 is CATSDGLQGKWETQYF. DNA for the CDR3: TGTGCCACCAGTGATGGCCTACAGGGGAAATGGGAGACCCAGTACTTC.

CDR3 sequence: CASSKVRAFMSSYNSPLHF. The CDR3 DNA reads as TGTGCCAGCAGCAAAGTTCGGGCATTTATGAGCTCCTATAATTCACCCCTCCACTTT. This chain links TRBV21-1 with TRBJ1-6. TRBV21-1 is deemed a pseudogene. The CDR3 extends over 19 amino acids.

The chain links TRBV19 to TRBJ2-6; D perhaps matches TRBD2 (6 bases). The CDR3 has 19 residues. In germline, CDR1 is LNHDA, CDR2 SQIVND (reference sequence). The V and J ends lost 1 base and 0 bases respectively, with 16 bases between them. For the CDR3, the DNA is TGTGCCAGTAGTATAGGTAGCGGAGGGGCCGGCTCTGGGGCCAACGTCCTGACTTTC. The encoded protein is CASSIGSGGAGSGANVLTF.

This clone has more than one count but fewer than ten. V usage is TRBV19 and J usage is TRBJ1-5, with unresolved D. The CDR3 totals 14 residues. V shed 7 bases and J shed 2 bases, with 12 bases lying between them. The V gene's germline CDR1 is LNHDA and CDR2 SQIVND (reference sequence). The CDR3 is CASIADGGNQPQHF. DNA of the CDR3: TGTGCCAGTATTGCTGATGGGGGCAATCAGCCCCAGCATTTT.

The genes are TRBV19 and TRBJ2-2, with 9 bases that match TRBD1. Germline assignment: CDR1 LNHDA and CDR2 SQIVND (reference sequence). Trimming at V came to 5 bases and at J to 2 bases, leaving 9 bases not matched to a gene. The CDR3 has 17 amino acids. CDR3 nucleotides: TGTGCCAGTAGTGACAGGGGGTTCTACCTCAACACCGGGGAGCTGTTTTTT. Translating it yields CASSDRGFYLNTGELFF.

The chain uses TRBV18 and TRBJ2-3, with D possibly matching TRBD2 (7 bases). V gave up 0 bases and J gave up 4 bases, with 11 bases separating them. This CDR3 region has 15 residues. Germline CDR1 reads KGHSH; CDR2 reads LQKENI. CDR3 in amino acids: CASSPPRGGADTQYF. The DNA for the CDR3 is TGTGCCAGCTCACCACCAAGGGGGGGGGCAGATACGCAGTATTTT.

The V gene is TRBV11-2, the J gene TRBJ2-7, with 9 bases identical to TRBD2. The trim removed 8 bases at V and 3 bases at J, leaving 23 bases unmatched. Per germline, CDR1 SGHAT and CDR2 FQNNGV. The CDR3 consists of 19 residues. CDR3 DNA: TGTGCCAGCCGACCTTGGGGGGTAGCGGGGGCCCCCTTTCTCTACGAGCAGTACTTC. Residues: CASRPWGVAGAPFLYEQYF.

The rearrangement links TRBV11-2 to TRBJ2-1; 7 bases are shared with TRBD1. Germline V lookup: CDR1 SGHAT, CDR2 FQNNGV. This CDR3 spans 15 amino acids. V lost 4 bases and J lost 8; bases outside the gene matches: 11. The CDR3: CASSSETTGLYEQFF. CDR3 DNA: TGTGCCAGCAGCTCCGAAACGACAGGGTTATATGAGCAGTTCTTC.

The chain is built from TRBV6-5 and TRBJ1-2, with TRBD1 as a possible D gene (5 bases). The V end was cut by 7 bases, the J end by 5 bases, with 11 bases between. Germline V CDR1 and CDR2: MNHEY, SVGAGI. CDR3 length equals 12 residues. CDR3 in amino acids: CASTGQTYGYTF. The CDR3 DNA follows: TGTGCCAGCACAGGACAAACTTATGGCTACACCTTC.

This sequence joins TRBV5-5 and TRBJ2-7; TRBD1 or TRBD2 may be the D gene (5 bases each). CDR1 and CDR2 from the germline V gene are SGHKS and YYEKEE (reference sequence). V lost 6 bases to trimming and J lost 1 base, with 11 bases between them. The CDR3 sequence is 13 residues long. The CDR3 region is CASTTGGSYEQYF. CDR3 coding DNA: TGTGCCAGCACCACTGGGGGTTCCTACGAGCAGTACTTC.

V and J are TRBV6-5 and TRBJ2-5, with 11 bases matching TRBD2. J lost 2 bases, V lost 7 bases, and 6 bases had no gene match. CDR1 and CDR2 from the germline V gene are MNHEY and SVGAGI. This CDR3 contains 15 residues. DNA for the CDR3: TGTGCCAGCACAAGACTAGCGGGGAATCAAGAGACCCAGTACTTC. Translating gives CASTRLAGNQETQYF.

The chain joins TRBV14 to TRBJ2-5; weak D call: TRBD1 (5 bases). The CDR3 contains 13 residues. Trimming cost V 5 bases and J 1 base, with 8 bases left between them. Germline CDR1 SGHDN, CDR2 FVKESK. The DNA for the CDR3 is TGTGCCAGCAGCAAACAGGTCCAAGAGACCCAGTACTTC. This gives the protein CASSKQVQETQYF.

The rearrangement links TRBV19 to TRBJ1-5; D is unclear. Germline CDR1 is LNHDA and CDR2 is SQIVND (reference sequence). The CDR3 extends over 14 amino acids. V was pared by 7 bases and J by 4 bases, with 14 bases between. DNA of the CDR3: TGTGCCAGTACCGCCCGGACCGGTAATCAGCCCCAGCATTTT. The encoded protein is CASTARTGNQPQHF.

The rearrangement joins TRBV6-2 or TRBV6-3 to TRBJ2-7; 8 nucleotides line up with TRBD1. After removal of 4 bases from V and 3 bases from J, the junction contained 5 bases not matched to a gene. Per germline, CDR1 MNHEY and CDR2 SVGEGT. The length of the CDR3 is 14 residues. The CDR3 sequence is CASSSAGGSYEQYF. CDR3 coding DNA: TGTGCCAGCAGTTCCGCAGGGGGCAGCTACGAGCAGTACTTC.

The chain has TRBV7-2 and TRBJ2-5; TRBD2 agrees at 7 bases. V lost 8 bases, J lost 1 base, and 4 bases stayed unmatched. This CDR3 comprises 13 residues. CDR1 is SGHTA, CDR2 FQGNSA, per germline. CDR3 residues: CASGREVQETQYF. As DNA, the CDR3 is TGTGCCAGCGGGAGGGAGGTCCAAGAGACCCAGTACTTC. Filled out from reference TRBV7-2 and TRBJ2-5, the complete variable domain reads GAGVSQSPSNKVTEKGKDVELRCDPISGHTALYWYRQSLGQGLEFLIYFQGNSAPDKSGLPSDRFSAERTGGSVSTLTIQRTQQEDSAVYLCASGREVQETQYFGPGTRLLVL.

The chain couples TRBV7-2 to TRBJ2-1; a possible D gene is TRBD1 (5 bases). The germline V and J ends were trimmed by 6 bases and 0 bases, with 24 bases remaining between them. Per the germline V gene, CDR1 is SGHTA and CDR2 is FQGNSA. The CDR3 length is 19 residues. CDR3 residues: CASRLSSGWGESSYNEQFF. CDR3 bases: TGTGCCAGCAGGTTATCGTCCGGTTGGGGCGAGAGCTCCTACAATGAGCAGTTCTTC. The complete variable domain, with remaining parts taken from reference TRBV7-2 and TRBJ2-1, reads GAGVSQSPSNKVTEKGKDVELRCDPISGHTALYWYRQSLGQGLEFLIYFQGNSAPDKSGLPSDRFSAERTGGSVSTLTIQRTQQEDSAVYLCASRLSSGWGESSYNEQFFGPGTRLTVL.

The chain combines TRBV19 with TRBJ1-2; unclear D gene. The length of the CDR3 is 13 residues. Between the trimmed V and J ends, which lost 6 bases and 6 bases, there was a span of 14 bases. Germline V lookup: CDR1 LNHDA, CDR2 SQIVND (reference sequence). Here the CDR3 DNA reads TGTGCCAGTAGGGCTGTAGTTGGGCATGGCTACACCTTC. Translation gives CASRAVVGHGYTF.

CDR3 DNA: TGTGCCAGCAGTCGATTGGCAGGTGGGCGTAACTATGGCTACACCTTC. It is translated as CASSRLAGGRNYGYTF. The gene calls are TRBV27 and TRBJ1-2; no firm D call. The CDR3 is made up of 16 amino acids. Trimming removed 5 bases from V and 1 base from J, with 17 bases in between. Looked up from germline, CDR1 is MNHEY and CDR2 is SMNVEV (reference sequence).

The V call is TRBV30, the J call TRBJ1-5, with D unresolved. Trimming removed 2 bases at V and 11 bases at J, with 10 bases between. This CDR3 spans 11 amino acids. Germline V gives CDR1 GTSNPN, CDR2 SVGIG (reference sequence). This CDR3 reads CAWSMKGTQHF. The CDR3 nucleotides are TGTGCCTGGAGTATGAAAGGGACCCAGCATTTT.

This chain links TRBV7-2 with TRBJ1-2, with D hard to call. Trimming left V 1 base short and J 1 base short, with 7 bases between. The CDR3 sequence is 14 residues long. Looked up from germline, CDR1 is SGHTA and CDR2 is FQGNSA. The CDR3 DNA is TGTGCCAGCAGCTTAGGTTCCGTTAACTATGGCTACACCTTC. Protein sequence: CASSLGSVNYGYTF.

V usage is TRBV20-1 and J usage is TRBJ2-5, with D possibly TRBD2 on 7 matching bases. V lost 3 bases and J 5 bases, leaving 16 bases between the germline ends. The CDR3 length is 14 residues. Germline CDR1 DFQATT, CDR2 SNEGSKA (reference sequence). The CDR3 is CSASMRGPLETQYF. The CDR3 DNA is TGCAGTGCTAGTATGCGGGGGCCACTGGAGACCCAGTACTTC.

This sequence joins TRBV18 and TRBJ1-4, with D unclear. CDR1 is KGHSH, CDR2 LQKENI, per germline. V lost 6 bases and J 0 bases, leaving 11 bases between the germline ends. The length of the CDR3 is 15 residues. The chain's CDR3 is CASSLLAATNEKLFF. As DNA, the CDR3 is TGTGCCAGCTCGTTATTGGCGGCAACTAATGAAAAACTGTTTTTT.

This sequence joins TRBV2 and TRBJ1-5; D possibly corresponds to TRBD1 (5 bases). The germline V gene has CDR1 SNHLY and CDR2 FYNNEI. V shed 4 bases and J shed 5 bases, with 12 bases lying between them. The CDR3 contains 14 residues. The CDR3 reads CASSAGEGDQPQHF. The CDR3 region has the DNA TGTGCCAGCAGTGCGGGGGAAGGAGATCAGCCCCAGCATTTT.

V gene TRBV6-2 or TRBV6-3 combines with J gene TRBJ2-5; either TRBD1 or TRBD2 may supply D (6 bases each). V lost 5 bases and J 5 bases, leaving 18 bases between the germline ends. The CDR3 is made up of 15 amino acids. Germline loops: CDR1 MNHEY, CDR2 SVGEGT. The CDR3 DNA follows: TGTGCCAGCAGTACCCGACTAGGGGGTGTGGAGACCCAGTACTTC. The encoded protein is CASSTRLGGVETQYF.